What follows are 26 T cell receptor beta chains derived from one specimen sequenced in a study of precursors of human CD4 cytotoxic T cells. TCRdb recomputed calls from the reads with MiXCR, one row per CDR3 protein. Altogether about 500 distinct CDR3 sequences are present, around 19% being singletons, with the ten largest covering around a sixth. Sorted CD4+ central memory, effector memory, IL-7R-high TEMRA and IL-7R-negative TEMRA cells underwent bulk UMI sequencing. The specimen sequenced was memory CD4+ T cells from blood (PBMCs). The origin of the receptors is a human donor in good health.

This clonotype was seen a handful of times. The V call is TRBV5-1, the J call TRBJ2-3; 9 nucleotides line up with TRBD2. This CDR3 has 13 residues. From germline, CDR1 is SGHRS and CDR2 YFSETQ. J lost 5 bases, V lost 2 bases, and 0 bases had no gene match. The CDR3 DNA reads TGCGCCAGCAGCTTACTAGCGGGAGATACGCAGTATTTT. This encodes CASSLLAGDTQYF.

Judged by abundance, this clonotype is large (0.1 to 1%). The J gene is TRBJ2-1, the V gene TRBV7-8, with D possibly being TRBD1 (6 bases). The CDR3 has 13 amino acids. Germline CDR1 SGHVS, CDR2 FQNEAQ. Deletions cut 3 bases from V and 10 bases from J, with 13 bases between. CDR3 in amino acids: CASSFGPQGEQFF. In nucleotides, the CDR3 is TGTGCCAGCAGCTTCGGCCCCCAGGGGGAGCAGTTCTTC. Together with reference TRBV7-8 and TRBJ2-1, the CDR3 gives the full variable domain: GAGVSQSPRYKVAKRGQDVALRCDPISGHVSLFWYQQALGQGPEFLTYFQNEAQLDKSGLPSDRFFAERPEGSVSTLKIQRTQQEDSAVYLCASSFGPQGEQFFGPGTRLTVL.

Judged by abundance, this clonotype is large. The chain combines TRBV12-3 or TRBV12-4 with TRBJ2-3, with 8 bases fitting TRBD1. This CDR3 comprises 14 residues. Losses at the gene ends were 3 bases for V and 1 base for J; bases not matched to a gene: 0. CDR3 DNA sequence: TGTGCCAGCAGTTTGGGACAGGGCACAGATACGCAGTATTTT. Translated, it gives CASSLGQGTDTQYF.

The chain recombines TRBV6-4 with TRBJ2-2, with D possibly matching TRBD2 (5 bases). In germline, CDR1 is MRHNA, CDR2 SNTAGT. The length of the CDR3 is 13 residues. The V end was cut by 3 bases, the J end by 3 bases, with 5 bases between. The CDR3 sequence: CASSERDTGELFF. The DNA of the CDR3 is TGTGCCAGCAGTGAGCGGGACACCGGGGAGCTGTTTTTT.

This clonotype is deemed large (0.1 to 1%). The chain uses TRBV20-1 and TRBJ2-7, with D perhaps TRBD2 (6 bases). Germline V gene sequence: CDR1 DFQATT, CDR2 SNEGSKA (reference sequence). Trimming took 5 bases from V and 7 from J, leaving 18 bases between them. CDR3 length: 13 residues. CDR3 sequence reads: CSAPRPGVGEQYF. The CDR3 DNA is TGCAGTGCTCCCAGGCCGGGGGTGGGAGAGCAGTACTTC.

Details on this clonotype: Being one base from a much bigger clone, this may be a read error. The chain is built from TRBV3-1 and TRBJ2-1; D is unresolved. The CDR3 runs to 13 residues. Deletions cut 1 base from V and 11 bases from J, with 12 bases between. Germline V gene data show CDR1 as LGHDT and CDR2 as YNNKEL (reference sequence). In DNA form, the CDR3 reads TGTGCCAGCAGCCAAGGCCGCGTGGGTAAGCAGTTCTTC. This codes for CASSQGRVGKQFF.

By sample fraction, this clonotype is large. V usage is TRBV5-1 and J usage is TRBJ2-1, with D perhaps given as TRBD1 or TRBD2 (6 bases each). From germline, CDR1 is SGHRS and CDR2 YFSETQ. CDR3 length: 13 amino acids. Trimming pared 0 bases from V and 7 bases from J, leaving 8 bases between. CDR3 residues: CASSLVGGNEQFF. CDR3 DNA sequence: TGCGCCAGCAGCTTGGTAGGGGGGAATGAGCAGTTCTTC.

This clonotype is classed as large (0.1 to 1%). V and J are TRBV27 and TRBJ1-1, with a tentative D call TRBD1 (5 bases). V was shortened by 11 bases and J by 10 bases, with 29 bases between the two germline ends. This CDR3 comprises 15 residues. Germline V CDR1 and CDR2: MNHEY, SMNVEV (reference sequence). CDR3 in DNA: TGTGCCGCCAGCCCCCCTCAGGGAACCCGAGGTGGAGCTTTCTTT. It codes for CAASPPQGTRGGAFF.

This clonotype has only a few counts. The chain recombines TRBV2 with TRBJ2-7, with a possible D match to TRBD1 (5 bases). The V gene lost 4 bases and the J gene lost 2 bases, with 12 bases spanning the gap. The CDR3 has 14 residues. CDR1 is SNHLY, CDR2 FYNNEI, per germline. The CDR3 loop is CASSADTDAYEQYF. The CDR3, as DNA: TGTGCCAGCAGTGCGGACACTGATGCCTACGAGCAGTACTTC.

J is TRBJ2-1 and V is TRBV19, with D possibly matching TRBD2 (5 bases). Germline values: CDR1 LNHDA, CDR2 SQIVND (reference sequence). The CDR3 length is 17 residues. Trimming removed 0 bases at V and 0 bases at J, with 12 bases between. The CDR3 nucleotides read TGTGCCAGTAGTATAGAAGCGGCGGTGGGCTCCTACAATGAGCAGTTCTTC. As protein: CASSIEAAVGSYNEQFF.

Within the sample, this clonotype is large (0.1 to 1%). In nucleotides, the CDR3 is TGCGCCAGCAGCTTGGAGGGAGATACGCAGTATTTT. Its translation is CASSLEGDTQYF. The chain recombines TRBV5-1 with TRBJ2-3; D gene ambiguous. Trimming pared 0 bases from V and 5 bases from J, leaving 4 bases between. CDR3 length: 12 residues. Germline CDR1 and CDR2: SGHRS and YFSETQ.

This clonotype was recorded a few times. This rearrangement joins TRBV5-6 to TRBJ1-1, with a possible D match to TRBD1 (5 bases). The CDR3 extends over 15 amino acids. Per the germline V gene, CDR1 is SGHDT and CDR2 is YYEEEE. V lost 2 bases to trimming and J lost 0 bases, with 11 bases between them. The CDR3 region has the DNA TGTGCCAGCAGCTTTGGGGCCTCGATGAACACTGAAGCTTTCTTT. It is translated as CASSFGASMNTEAFF.

V gene TRBV6-6 combines with J gene TRBJ1-1; TRBD1 aligns across 11 bases. The V gene's germline CDR1 is MNHNY and CDR2 SVGAGI (reference sequence). V was pared by 4 bases and J by 4 bases, with 2 bases of the junction left unmatched. CDR3 length equals 14 residues. The CDR3 protein is CASSLGQGATEAFF. The DNA of the CDR3 is TGTGCCAGCAGTTTAGGACAGGGGGCCACTGAAGCTTTCTTT.

This clonotype came up a few times. The chain employs TRBV7-9 and TRBJ2-1; D gene uncertain. V lost 8 bases and J 4 bases, leaving 9 bases between the germline ends. The CDR3 spans 12 residues. Germline loops: CDR1 SEHNR, CDR2 FQNEAQ (reference sequence). CDR3 protein: CASFERYNEQFF. CDR3 coding DNA: TGTGCCAGCTTTGAACGTTACAATGAGCAGTTCTTC.

This clonotype has just a few counts. V gene TRBV12-3 or TRBV12-4 combines with J gene TRBJ2-1, with D tentatively TRBD1 (5 bases). This CDR3 region has 15 residues. Between the trimmed V and J ends, which lost 7 bases and 6 bases, there was a span of 19 bases. The CDR3 is CASKRFQTVFNEQFF. The CDR3 nucleotides are TGTGCCAGCAAGAGGTTTCAGACAGTATTCAATGAGCAGTTCTTC.

By sample share, this clonotype is large. The genes are TRBV4-1 and TRBJ2-2; 14 positions match TRBD2. The ends lost 5 bases at V and 1 base at J; junction bases unmatched: 3. Germline loops: CDR1 MGHRA, CDR2 YSYEKL. The CDR3 length is 17 residues. The CDR3 DNA reads TGCGCCAGCAGCGGACTAGCGGGAGGCAGGAACACCGGGGAGCTGTTTTTT. This sequence encodes CASSGLAGGRNTGELFF.

This chain links TRBV5-1 with TRBJ2-3; 7 nucleotides match TRBD2. The CDR3 is 14 residues long. Germline loops: CDR1 SGHRS, CDR2 YFSETQ. With V trimmed by 3 bases and J by 6 bases, 7 bases remained unmatched. CDR3 bases: TGCGCCAGCAGCTCCCGACTAGCCCCCGATACGCAGTATTTT. Translating gives CASSSRLAPDTQYF.

This clonotype showed up just a few times. V gene TRBV12-3 or TRBV12-4 combines with J gene TRBJ2-5; possibly TRBD2 for D (6 bases). The V end lost 3 bases, the J end lost 4 bases, and 9 bases lay between the germline ends. This CDR3 comprises 13 residues. The CDR3 DNA follows: TGTGCCAGCAGTTTTCAGGGAGGAGAGACCCAGTACTTC. This sequence encodes CASSFQGGETQYF.

This clonotype was counted only a few times. The chain has TRBV20-1 and TRBJ2-5, with 7 bases identical to TRBD1. The CDR3 sequence is 15 residues long. Germline V gene lookup returns CDR1 DFQATT and CDR2 SNEGSKA (reference sequence). Trimming took 0 bases from V and 3 from J; bases not matched to a gene: 7. This chain's CDR3 is CSARERQGSEETQYF. CDR3 DNA: TGCAGTGCTAGAGAAAGACAGGGATCGGAAGAGACCCAGTACTTC.

Relative to its sample, this clonotype is large. The chain is built from TRBV27 and TRBJ2-1; 8 bases match TRBD2. Trimming took 6 bases from V and 0 from J; bases not matched to a gene: 10. This CDR3 is built from 17 residues. Germline loops: CDR1 MNHEY, CDR2 SMNVEV (reference sequence). This CDR3 reads CASSGGGGQSSYNEQFF. CDR3 DNA: TGTGCCAGCAGCGGGGGCGGGGGGCAGAGCTCCTACAATGAGCAGTTCTTC.

CDR3 in amino acids: CASSFVRDRGDTEAFF. DNA of the CDR3: TGTGCCAGCAGCTTTGTGCGGGACAGGGGTGACACTGAAGCTTTCTTT. V and J are TRBV7-4 and TRBJ1-1, with 10 bases fitting TRBD1. CDR1 SGHVT and CDR2 SQSDAQ come from the germline V gene. The CDR3 runs to 16 residues. With 3 bases clipped from V and 3 bases from J, the junction kept 7 bases outside the gene matches.

There are a few counts of this clonotype. The CDR3 DNA sequence: TGTGCCAGCAGCCCGAAGCACTCTGGAAACACCATATATTTT. Protein sequence: CASSPKHSGNTIYF. The J gene is TRBJ1-3, the V gene TRBV6-5; D not certain. The V and J ends lost 6 bases and 0 bases respectively, with 9 bases between them. The CDR3 sequence is 14 residues long. CDR1 and CDR2 from the germline V gene are MNHEY and SVGAGI.

The V call is TRBV7-2, the J call TRBJ2-1, with D possibly TRBD1 on 6 matching bases. Per germline, CDR1 SGHTA and CDR2 FQGNSA. The CDR3 is 14 amino acids. V dropped 4 bases and J dropped 6 bases, with 13 bases sitting between them. The CDR3 loop reads CASSSYRETNEQFF. CDR3 DNA sequence: TGTGCCAGCAGCTCATACAGGGAGACCAATGAGCAGTTCTTC.

By frequency in the sample, this clonotype is large. The chain couples TRBV7-3 to TRBJ1-1; D is possibly TRBD1 (5 bases). Per the germline V gene, CDR1 is SGHTA and CDR2 is FQGTGA. The CDR3 has 14 amino acids. V lost 2 bases, J lost 6 bases, and 13 bases lay in between. CDR3 coding DNA: TGTGCCAGCAGCTTATATCAGGGTTTGGCTGAAGCTTTCTTT. Translated, it gives CASSLYQGLAEAFF.

This clonotype is large. This rearrangement joins TRBV5-1 to TRBJ2-7; no definite D call. Germline V gives CDR1 SGHRS, CDR2 YFSETQ. Trimming cost V 1 base and J 0 bases, with 8 bases left between them. The CDR3 runs to 14 residues. The CDR3 region has the DNA TGCGCCAGCAGCTTGATCCCGAGCTCCTACGAGCAGTACTTC. Amino acid sequence: CASSLIPSSYEQYF. Together with reference TRBV5-1 and TRBJ2-7, the CDR3 gives the full variable domain: KAGVTQTPRYLIKTRGQQVTLSCSPISGHRSVSWYQQTPGQGLQFLFEYFSETQRNKGNFPGRFSGRQFSNSRSEMNVSTLELGDSALYLCASSLIPSSYEQYFGPGTRLTVT.

Sample share makes this clonotype large (0.1 to 1%). The chain is built from TRBV15 and TRBJ1-5; D is possibly TRBD1 (5 bases). The V gene's germline CDR1 is LNHNV and CDR2 YYDKDF (reference sequence). The CDR3 loop spans 17 amino acids. The V end lost 0 bases, the J end lost 0 bases, and 12 bases lay between the germline ends. The CDR3 bases are TGTGCCACCAGCAGAGAGTCTCCAGGGAATAGCAATCAGCCCCAGCATTTT. Translated, it gives CATSRESPGNSNQPQHF.